The entry below describes one T cell receptor beta chain. Deep was the level used in running the assay. Assay used: immunoSEQ multiplex PCR; TCRdb lists only in-frame clones, some missing. The top ten clones hold approximately 16% of a sample with 75,000 to 100,000 clones, roughly 45% of them seen once. This CDR3 spans 12 amino acids. Trimming removed 3 bases from V and 1 base from J, with 3 bases in between. The germline CDR1 and CDR2 sequences are LNHDA and SQIVND (reference sequence). The record originates from a study of shared clonotypes between healthy human individuals. The chain uses TRBV19 and TRBJ1-1; unclear D gene. This TCR was sampled from a woman in her thirties or forties in good health. Some clones in this sample may be carry-over from other donors' samples. Sequencing input: PBMCs. DNA for the CDR3: TGTGCCAGTAGTATCTGGAACACTGAAGCTTTCTTT. It codes for CASSIWNTEAFF.